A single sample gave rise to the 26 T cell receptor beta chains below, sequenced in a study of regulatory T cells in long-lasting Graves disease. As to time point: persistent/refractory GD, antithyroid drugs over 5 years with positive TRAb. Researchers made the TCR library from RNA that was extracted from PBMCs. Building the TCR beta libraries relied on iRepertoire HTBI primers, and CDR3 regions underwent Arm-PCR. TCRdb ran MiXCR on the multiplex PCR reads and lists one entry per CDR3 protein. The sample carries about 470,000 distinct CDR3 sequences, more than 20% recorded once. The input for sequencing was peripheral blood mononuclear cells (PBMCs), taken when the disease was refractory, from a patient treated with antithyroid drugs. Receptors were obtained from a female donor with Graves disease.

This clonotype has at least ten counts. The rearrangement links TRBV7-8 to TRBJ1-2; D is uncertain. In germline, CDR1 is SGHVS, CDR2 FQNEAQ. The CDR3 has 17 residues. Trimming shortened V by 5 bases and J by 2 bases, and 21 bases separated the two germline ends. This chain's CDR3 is CASSPSWADSLNYGYTF. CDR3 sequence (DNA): TGTGCCAGCAGCCCCTCCTGGGCAGACTCGCTAAACTATGGCTACACCTTC.

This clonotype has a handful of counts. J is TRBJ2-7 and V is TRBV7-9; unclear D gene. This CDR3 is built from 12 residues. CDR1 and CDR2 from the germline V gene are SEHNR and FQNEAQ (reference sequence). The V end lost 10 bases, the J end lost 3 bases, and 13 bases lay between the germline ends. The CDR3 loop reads CATEPTVYEQYF. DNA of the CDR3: TGTGCCACAGAACCAACAGTCTACGAGCAGTACTTC.

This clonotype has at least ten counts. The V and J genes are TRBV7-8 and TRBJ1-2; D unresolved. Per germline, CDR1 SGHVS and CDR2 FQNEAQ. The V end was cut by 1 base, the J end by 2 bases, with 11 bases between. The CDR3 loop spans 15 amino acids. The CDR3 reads CASSLGVAANYGYTF. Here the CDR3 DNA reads TGTGCCAGCAGCTTAGGAGTTGCAGCCAACTATGGCTACACCTTC.

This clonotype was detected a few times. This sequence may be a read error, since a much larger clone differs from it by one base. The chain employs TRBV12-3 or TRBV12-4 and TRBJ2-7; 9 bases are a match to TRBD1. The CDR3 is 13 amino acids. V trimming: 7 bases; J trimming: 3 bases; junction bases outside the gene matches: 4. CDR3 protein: CASNPTGGYEQYF. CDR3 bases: TGTGCCAGCAATCCGACAGGGGGCTACGAGCAGTACTTC.

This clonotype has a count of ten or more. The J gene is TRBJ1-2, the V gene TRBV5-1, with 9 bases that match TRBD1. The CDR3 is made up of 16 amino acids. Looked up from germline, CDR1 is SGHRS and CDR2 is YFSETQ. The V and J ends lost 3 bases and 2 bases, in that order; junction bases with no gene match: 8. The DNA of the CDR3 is TGCGCCAGCAGCTCTCGACAGGGGGGAGCCAACTATGGCTACACCTTC. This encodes CASSSRQGGANYGYTF. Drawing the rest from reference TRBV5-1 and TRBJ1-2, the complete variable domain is KAGVTQTPRYLIKTRGQQVTLSCSPISGHRSVSWYQQTPGQGLQFLFEYFSETQRNKGNFPGRFSGRQFSNSRSEMNVSTLELGDSALYLCASSSRQGGANYGYTFGSGTRLTVV.

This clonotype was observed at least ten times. DNA for the CDR3: TGTGCCAGCCTGTCGGGCGGGAACACTGAAGCTTTCTTT. Protein sequence: CASLSGGNTEAFF. V usage is TRBV28 and J usage is TRBJ1-1; D unresolved. This CDR3 spans 13 amino acids. The V end lost 8 bases, the J end lost 1 base, and 11 bases lay between the germline ends. Germline V CDR1 and CDR2: MDHEN, SYDVKM. Full variable domain (missing parts from reference TRBV28 and TRBJ1-1): DVKVTQSSRYLVKRTGEKVFLECVQDMDHENMFWYRQDPGLGLRLIYFSYDVKMKEKGDIPEGYSVSREKKERFSLILESASTNQTSMYLCASLSGGNTEAFFGQGTRLTVV.

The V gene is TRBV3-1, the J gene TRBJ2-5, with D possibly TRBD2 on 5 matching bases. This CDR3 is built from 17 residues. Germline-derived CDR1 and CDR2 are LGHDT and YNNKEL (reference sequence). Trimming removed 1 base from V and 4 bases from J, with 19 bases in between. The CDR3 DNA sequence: TGTGCCAGCAGCCAAGCATACGGTGGGAGAATACTAGAGACCCAGTACTTC. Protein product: CASSQAYGGRILETQYF.

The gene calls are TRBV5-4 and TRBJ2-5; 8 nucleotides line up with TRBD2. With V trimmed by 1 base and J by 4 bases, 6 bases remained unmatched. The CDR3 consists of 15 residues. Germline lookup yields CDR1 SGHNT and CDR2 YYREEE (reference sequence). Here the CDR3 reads CASSLSAGEGETQYF. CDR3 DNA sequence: TGTGCCAGCAGCTTGTCAGCGGGAGAAGGAGAGACCCAGTACTTC.

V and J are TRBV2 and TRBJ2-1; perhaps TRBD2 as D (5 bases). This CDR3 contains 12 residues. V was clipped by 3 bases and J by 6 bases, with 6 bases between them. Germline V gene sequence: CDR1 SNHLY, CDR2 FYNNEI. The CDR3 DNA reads TGTGCCAGCAGTGAGACTACCAATGAGCAGTTCTTC. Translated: CASSETTNEQFF.

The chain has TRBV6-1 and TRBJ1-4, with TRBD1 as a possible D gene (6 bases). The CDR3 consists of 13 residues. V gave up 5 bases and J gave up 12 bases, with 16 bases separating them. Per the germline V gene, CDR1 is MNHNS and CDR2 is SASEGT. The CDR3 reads CASSPITKGELFF. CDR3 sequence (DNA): TGTGCCAGCAGTCCGATCACCAAGGGGGAACTGTTTTTT.

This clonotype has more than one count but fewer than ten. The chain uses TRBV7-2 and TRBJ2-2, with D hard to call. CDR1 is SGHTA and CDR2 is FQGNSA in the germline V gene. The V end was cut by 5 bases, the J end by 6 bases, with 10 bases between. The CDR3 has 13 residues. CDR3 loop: CASSPTDAGELFF. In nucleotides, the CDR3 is TGTGCCAGCAGCCCCACCGATGCCGGGGAGCTGTTTTTT.

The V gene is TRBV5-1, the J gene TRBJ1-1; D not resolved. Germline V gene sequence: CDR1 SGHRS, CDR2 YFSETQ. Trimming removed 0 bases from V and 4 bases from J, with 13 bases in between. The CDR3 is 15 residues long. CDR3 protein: CASSLAPVGTTEAFF. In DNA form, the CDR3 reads TGCGCCAGCAGCTTGGCCCCAGTTGGAACCACTGAAGCTTTCTTT. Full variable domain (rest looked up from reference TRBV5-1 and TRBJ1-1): KAGVTQTPRYLIKTRGQQVTLSCSPISGHRSVSWYQQTPGQGLQFLFEYFSETQRNKGNFPGRFSGRQFSNSRSEMNVSTLELGDSALYLCASSLAPVGTTEAFFGQGTRLTVV.

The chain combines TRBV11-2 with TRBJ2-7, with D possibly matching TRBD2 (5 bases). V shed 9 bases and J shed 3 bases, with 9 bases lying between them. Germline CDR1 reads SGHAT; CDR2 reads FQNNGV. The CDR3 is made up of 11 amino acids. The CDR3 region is CASDRGYEQYF. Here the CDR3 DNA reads TGTGCCAGTGATCGGGGCTACGAGCAGTACTTC.

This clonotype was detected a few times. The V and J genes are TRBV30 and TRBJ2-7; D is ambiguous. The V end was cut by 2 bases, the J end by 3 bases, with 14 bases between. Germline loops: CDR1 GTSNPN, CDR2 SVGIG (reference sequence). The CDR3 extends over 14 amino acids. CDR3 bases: TGTGCCTGGAGTAAGGGTCTCTTAGGCTACGAGCAGTACTTC. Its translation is CAWSKGLLGYEQYF.

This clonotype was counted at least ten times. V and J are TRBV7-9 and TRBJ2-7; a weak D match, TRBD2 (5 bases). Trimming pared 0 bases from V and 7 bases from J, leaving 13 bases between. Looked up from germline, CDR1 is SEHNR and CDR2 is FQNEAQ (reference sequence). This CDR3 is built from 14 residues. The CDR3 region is CASSLAVLSGEQYF. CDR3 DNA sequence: TGTGCCAGCAGCTTAGCGGTCCTATCGGGGGAGCAGTACTTC. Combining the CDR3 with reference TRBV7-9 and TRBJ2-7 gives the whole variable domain DTGVSQNPRHKITKRGQNVTFRCDPISEHNRLYWYRQTLGQGPEFLTYFQNEAQLEKSRLLSDRFSAERPKGSFSTLEIQRTEQGDSAMYLCASSLAVLSGEQYFGPGTRLTVT.

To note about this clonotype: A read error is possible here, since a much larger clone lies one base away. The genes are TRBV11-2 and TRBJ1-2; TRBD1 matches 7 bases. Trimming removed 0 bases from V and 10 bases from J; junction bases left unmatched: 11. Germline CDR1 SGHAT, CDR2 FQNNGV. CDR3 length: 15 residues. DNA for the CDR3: TGTGCCAGCAGCTTAGATATGGCAGGGGGTGATGTCTACACCTTC. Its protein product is CASSLDMAGGDVYTF.

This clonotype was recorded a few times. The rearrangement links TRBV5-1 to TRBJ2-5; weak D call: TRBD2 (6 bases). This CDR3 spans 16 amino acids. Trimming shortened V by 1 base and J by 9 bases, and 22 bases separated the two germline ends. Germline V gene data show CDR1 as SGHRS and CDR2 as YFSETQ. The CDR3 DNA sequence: TGCGCCAGCAGCTTGACCGAGGGGCTAGCGATCTCGTCCCAGTACTTC. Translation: CASSLTEGLAISSQYF.

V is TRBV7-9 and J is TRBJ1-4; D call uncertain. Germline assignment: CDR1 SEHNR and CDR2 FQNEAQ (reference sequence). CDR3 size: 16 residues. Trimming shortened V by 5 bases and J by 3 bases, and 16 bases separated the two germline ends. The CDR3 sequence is CASSRLYPPANEKLFF. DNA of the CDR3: TGTGCCAGCAGCCGTCTTTACCCGCCCGCTAATGAAAAACTGTTTTTT.

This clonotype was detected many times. CDR3 in amino acids: CASRKGRGETQYF. CDR3 sequence (DNA): TGTGCCAGCAGAAAGGGCAGGGGGGAGACCCAGTACTTC. V gene TRBV28 combines with J gene TRBJ2-5, with 7 bases matching TRBD1. Germline-derived CDR1 and CDR2 are MDHEN and SYDVKM. The CDR3 has 13 amino acids. With 6 bases clipped from V and 5 bases from J, the junction kept 6 bases outside the gene matches.

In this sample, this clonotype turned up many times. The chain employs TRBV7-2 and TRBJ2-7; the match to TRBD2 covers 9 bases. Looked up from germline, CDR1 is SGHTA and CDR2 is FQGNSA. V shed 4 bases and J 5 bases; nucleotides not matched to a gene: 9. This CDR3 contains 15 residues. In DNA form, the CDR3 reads TGTGCCAGCAGCTCCCATAGCGGGAGTCCCAACGAGCAGTACTTC. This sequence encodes CASSSHSGSPNEQYF.

The CDR3 loop reads CASSQGPTGNEKLFF. The CDR3 DNA follows: TGTGCCAGCAGCCAAGGCCCGACAGGGAATGAAAAACTGTTTTTT. The chain links TRBV3-1 to TRBJ1-4; TRBD1 matches at 7 bases. The CDR3 length is 15 residues. Trimming at V came to 1 base and at J to 5 bases, leaving 4 bases not matched to a gene. Germline lookup yields CDR1 LGHDT and CDR2 YNNKEL (reference sequence).

CDR3 bases: TGTGCCAGCAGTGAACAGGAGGGGAGCAATCAGCCCCAGCATTTT. This codes for CASSEQEGSNQPQHF. The V call is TRBV6-1, the J call TRBJ1-5; D is possibly TRBD1 (5 bases). The ends were cut back, 2 bases at V and 1 base at J, with 9 bases in the middle. The CDR3 is 15 residues long. In germline, CDR1 is MNHNS, CDR2 SASEGT.

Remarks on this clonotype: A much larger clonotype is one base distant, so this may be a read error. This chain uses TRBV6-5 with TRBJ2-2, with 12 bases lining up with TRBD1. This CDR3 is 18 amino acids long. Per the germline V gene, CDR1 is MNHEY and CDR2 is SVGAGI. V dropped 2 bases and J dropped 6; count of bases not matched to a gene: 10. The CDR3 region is CASSYRHLGQGASGELFF. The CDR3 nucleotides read TGTGCCAGCAGTTACCGTCACCTGGGACAGGGGGCTTCCGGGGAGCTGTTTTTT.

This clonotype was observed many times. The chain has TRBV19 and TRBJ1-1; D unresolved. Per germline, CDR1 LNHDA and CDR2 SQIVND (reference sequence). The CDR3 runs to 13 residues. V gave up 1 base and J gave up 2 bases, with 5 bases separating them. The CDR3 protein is CASSIGRNTEAFF. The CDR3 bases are TGTGCCAGTAGTATAGGCAGAAACACTGAAGCTTTCTTT.

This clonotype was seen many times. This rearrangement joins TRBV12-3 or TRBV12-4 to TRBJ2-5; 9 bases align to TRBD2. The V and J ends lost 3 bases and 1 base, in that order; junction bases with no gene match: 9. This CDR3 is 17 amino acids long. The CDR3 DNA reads TGTGCCAGCAGTTTCCTAATAGCGGGAGAAGGCCAAGAGACCCAGTACTTC. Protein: CASSFLIAGEGQETQYF.

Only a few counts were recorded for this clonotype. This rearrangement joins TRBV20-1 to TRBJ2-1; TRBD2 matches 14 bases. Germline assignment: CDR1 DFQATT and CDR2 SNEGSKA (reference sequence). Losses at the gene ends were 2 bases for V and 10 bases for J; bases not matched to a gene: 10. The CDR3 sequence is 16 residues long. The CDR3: CSARRGTSGSLSEQFF. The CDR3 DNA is TGCAGTGCTAGAAGGGGGACTAGCGGGAGTCTAAGCGAGCAGTTCTTC.